These 5 T cell receptor beta chains came from one sample sequenced in a study of lymphopenia after photon versus proton radiotherapy. Sequencing was performed with immunoSEQ multiplex PCR; in TCRdb, only in-frame clones are kept and a portion is missing. The table includes around 33,000 clones, 89% detected once. Sequencing used peripheral blood, obtained from a patient treated with proton-based radiotherapy. All receptors come from a woman between 65 and 79 years old with pancreatic cancer. Some clones in this sample may be carry-over from other donors' samples.

The gene calls are TRBV10-3 and TRBJ1-4; no definite D call. This CDR3 contains 13 residues. Trimming took 4 bases from V and 3 from J, leaving 6 bases between them. Per germline, CDR1 ENHRY and CDR2 SYGVKD. CDR3 sequence: CAISGQSNEKLFF. The CDR3 nucleotides read TGTGCCATCAGTGGGCAGTCTAATGAAAAACTGTTTTTT.

The chain has TRBV6-1 and TRBJ2-2; the match to TRBD1 covers 9 bases. Trimming took 3 bases from V and 5 from J; bases not matched to a gene: 1. Germline V lookup: CDR1 MNHNS, CDR2 SASEGT. The CDR3 spans 14 residues. In nucleotides, the CDR3 is TGTGCCAGCAGTGAGGGGACAGGGACCGGGGAGCTGTTTTTT. Its translation is CASSEGTGTGELFF.

J is TRBJ1-2 and V is TRBV7-9; 9 bases fit TRBD1. The CDR3 sequence is 15 residues long. With V trimmed by 5 bases and J by 8 bases, 12 bases remained unmatched. Germline V lookup: CDR1 SEHNR, CDR2 FQNEAQ (reference sequence). The CDR3, as DNA: TGTGCCAGCAGCATAAGGGACAGGGAATCAGGAGGCTACACCTTC. The encoded protein is CASSIRDRESGGYTF. Based on the CDR3 plus reference TRBV7-9 and TRBJ1-2, the full variable domain is DTGVSQNPRHKITKRGQNVTFRCDPISEHNRLYWYRQTLGQGPEFLTYFQNEAQLEKSRLLSDRFSAERPKGSFSTLEIQRTEQGDSAMYLCASSIRDRESGGYTFGSGTRLTVV.

The gene calls are TRBV27 and TRBJ2-1; TRBD1 agrees at 8 bases. The length of the CDR3 is 14 residues. Germline trimming cut 5 bases from V and 7 bases from J; bases unmatched to any gene: 7. The germline V gene has CDR1 MNHEY and CDR2 SMNVEV (reference sequence). CDR3 nucleotides: TGTGCCAGCAGTCCCCGGACAGGGTTTAATGAGCAGTTCTTC. The encoded protein is CASSPRTGFNEQFF.

The gene calls are TRBV19 and TRBJ2-5; 7 bases match TRBD1. CDR3 length equals 14 residues. Germline CDR1 reads LNHDA; CDR2 reads SQIVND (reference sequence). With 8 bases clipped from V and 4 bases from J, the junction kept 10 bases outside the gene matches. In DNA form, the CDR3 reads TGTGCCAGTGGTGGACAGGCCTCCTCAGAGACCCAGTACTTC. Protein sequence: CASGGQASSETQYF. Full variable domain (rest looked up from reference TRBV19 and TRBJ2-5): DGGITQSPKYLFRKEGQNVTLSCEQNLNHDAMYWYRQDPGQGLRLIYYSQIVNDFQKGDIAEGYSVSREKKESFPLTVTSAQKNPTAFYLCASGGQASSETQYFGPGTRLLVL.